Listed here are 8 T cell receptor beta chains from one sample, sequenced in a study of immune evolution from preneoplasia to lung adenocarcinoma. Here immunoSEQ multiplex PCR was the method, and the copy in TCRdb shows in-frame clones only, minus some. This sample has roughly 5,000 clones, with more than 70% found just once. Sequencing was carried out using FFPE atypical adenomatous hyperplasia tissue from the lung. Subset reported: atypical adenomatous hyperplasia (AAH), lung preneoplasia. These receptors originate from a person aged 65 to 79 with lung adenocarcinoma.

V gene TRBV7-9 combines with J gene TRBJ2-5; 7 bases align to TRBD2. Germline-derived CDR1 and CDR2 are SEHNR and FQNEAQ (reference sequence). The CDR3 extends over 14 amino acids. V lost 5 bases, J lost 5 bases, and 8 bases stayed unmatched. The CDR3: CASSRGLGEETQYF. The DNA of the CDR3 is TGTGCCAGCAGCCGCGGACTAGGGGAGGAGACCCAGTACTTC. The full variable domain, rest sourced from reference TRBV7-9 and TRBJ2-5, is DTGVSQNPRHKITKRGQNVTFRCDPISEHNRLYWYRQTLGQGPEFLTYFQNEAQLEKSRLLSDRFSAERPKGSFSTLEIQRTEQGDSAMYLCASSRGLGEETQYFGPGTRLLVL.

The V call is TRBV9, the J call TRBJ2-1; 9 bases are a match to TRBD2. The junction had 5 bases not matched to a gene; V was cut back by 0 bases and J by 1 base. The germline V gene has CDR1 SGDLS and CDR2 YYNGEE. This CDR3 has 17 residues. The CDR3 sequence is CASSVGAGLASYNEQFF. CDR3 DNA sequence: TGTGCCAGCAGCGTAGGTGCCGGACTAGCGTCCTACAATGAGCAGTTCTTC.

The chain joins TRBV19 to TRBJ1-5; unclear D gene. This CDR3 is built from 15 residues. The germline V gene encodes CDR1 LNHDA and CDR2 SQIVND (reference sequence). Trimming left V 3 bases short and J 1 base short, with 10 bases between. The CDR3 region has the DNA TGTGCCAGTAGTATCAGCAGGCAGAGCAATCAGCCCCAGCATTTT. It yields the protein CASSISRQSNQPQHF.

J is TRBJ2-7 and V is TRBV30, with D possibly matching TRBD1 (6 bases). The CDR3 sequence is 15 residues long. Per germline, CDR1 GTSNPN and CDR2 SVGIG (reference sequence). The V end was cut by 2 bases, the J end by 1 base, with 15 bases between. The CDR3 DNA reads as TGTGCCTGGAGTACCGACAGGTTGGAGTCCTACGAGCAGTACTTC. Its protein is CAWSTDRLESYEQYF.

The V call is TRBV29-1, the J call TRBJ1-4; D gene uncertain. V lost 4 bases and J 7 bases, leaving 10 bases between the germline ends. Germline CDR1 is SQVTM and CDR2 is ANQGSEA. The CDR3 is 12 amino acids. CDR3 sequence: CSVGNGVEKLFF. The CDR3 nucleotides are TGCAGCGTTGGGAACGGGGTTGAAAAACTGTTTTTT.

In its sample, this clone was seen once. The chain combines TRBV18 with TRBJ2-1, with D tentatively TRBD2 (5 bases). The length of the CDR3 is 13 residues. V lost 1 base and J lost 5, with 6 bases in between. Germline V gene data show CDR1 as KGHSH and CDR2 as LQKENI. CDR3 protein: CASSPLSDNEQFF. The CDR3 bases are TGTGCCAGCTCACCACTTAGCGACAATGAGCAGTTCTTC.

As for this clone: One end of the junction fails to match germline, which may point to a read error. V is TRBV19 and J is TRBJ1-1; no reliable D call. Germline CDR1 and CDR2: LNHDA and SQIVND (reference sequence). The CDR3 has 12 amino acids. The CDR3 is CAGSTGPDEAFF. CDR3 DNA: TGTGCCGGTAGTACCGGGCCAGATGAAGCTTTCTTT.

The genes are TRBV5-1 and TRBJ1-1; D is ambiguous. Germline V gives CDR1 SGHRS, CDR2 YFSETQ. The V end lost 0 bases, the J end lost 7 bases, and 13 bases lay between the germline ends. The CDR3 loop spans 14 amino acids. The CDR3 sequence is CASSLGMDSSEAFF. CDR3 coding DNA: TGCGCCAGCAGCTTGGGGATGGACTCGAGTGAAGCTTTCTTT.